This entry concerns a single TCR beta chain. Sequenced by immunoSEQ multiplex PCR; TCRdb stores in-frame clones only, minus some. The data hold nearly 350,000 clones, with about 89% observed a single time. This entry belongs to a study of blood T cell repertoires in COVID-19. Overall study: The United States, Italy and Spain provided the acute and convalescent COVID-19 samples.

The germline V gene has CDR1 SNHLY and CDR2 FYNNEI. The CDR3 loop spans 15 amino acids. V shed 0 bases and J 5 bases; nucleotides not matched to a gene: 5. The specimen was peripheral blood. The rearrangement joins TRBV2 to TRBJ1-1; 8 nucleotides line up with TRBD1. This clonotype was obtained from a woman aged 45-65 years with COVID-19, enrolled during active disease. In DNA, the CDR3 is TGTGCCAGCAGTGAAGCACGACAGGGGAATACTGAAGCTTTCTTT. It is translated as CASSEARQGNTEAFF.